Below, one T cell receptor beta chain is given with its context. It has no known antigen specificity. It has no much larger one-base neighbor in the sample; base qualities were not kept. Each collaborating institution followed its own protocols to collect whole blood in K2EDTA tubes. For TCRbeta analysis, collaborator samples were shipped as frozen whole blood, as isolated PBMCs, or as DNA extracted from either sample type. The data stem from a study of blood T cell repertoires in COVID-19 (dated by TCRdb to about 2020). About the study as a whole: Samples from collaborators originated in the United States, Italy and Spain and spanned both the acute and convalescent phases of COVID-19. The material from the prospective study consisted of cDNA or gDNA derived from T cells, B-cell-depleted T cells, or PBMCs. The dataset comprised deeply sampled blood TCRbeta repertoires from subjects exposed to, actively infected with, or recovered from COVID-19. The repertoires were made available in a free public database intended to serve as a resource for research on the immune response to SARS-CoV-2. Samples were obtained from the ongoing ImmuneRACE study (first 160 participants) and from 1,254 subjects provided by 6 global collaborators. Sample metadata almost always included a de-identified subject ID, COVID-19 status, age in years and sex. HLA class I and class II types, where available, came from metadata supplied by the sample provider rather than from assay-based typing. Here is what the overall study found, with its caveats: Clinical and demographic metadata were provided uncurated, with the amount varying by source and participant.

TCRbeta CDR3 regions were amplified from genomic DNA by means of the immunoSEQ Assay, a bias-controlled multiplex PCR. The authors processed their data as follows. Within the assay, amplification of reference gene primers was used to estimate how many nucleated cells each sample contained. To quantify the absolute abundance of each unique TCRbeta CDR3 rearrangement, sequence reads were collapsed and filtered. Productive Simpson clonality was computed per sample as the square root of Simpson's diversity index over productive rearrangements. Sourced from immuneACCESS, this table was stored by TCRdb with only in-frame sequences that have V and J called. A share of the clones is absent; for the studies checked, an unresolved V gene accounts for under half, and the remainder has no known explanation. V and J calls plus clone size are reproduced from that table; the DNA served to infer D and trimming. This sample gives fewer than 250,000 clones in total; less than 85% of them show up just once. The ten largest clones take up approximately 13% of the sample.

CDR1 and CDR2 were assigned from the germline V gene as ENHRY and SYGVKD. There are 12 amino acids in the CDR3, from cysteine to phenylalanine inclusive. Just the 36-base CDR3 DNA is kept, in frame starting at base 1. V loses 4 bases of germline sequence and J loses 6 bases, and the interval between the two ends is 7 bases. The sample comprised peripheral blood. The sequence joins TRBV10-3 to TRBJ1-5; no D gene is confidently identified. The sequence came from a woman aged 45-65 years with acute or convalescent COVID-19. The nucleotide sequence reads as follows: TGTGCCATCAGTGGTGGCGGTCAGCCCCAGCATTTT. Its coded protein is CAISGGGQPQHF.